The T cell receptor beta chain under discussion was sequenced for a study of identical twins (dated by TCRdb to about 2016). Study-level background: The study deep-sequenced TCR alpha and beta repertoires from monozygotic twins, unrelated adults of various ages and cord blood to test whether fetal clonotypes persist. To rule out contamination, the twin experiments were replicated at different times with different library preparation protocols. Paper-wide results and their limitations: Because the same donors could not be followed over many years, the conclusions relied on cross-sectional statistical analysis. Compared with coincidental sharing between unrelated individuals, out-of-frame TCR alpha sequences shared between twins had an excess of sequences with low generation probability. Zero-insertion analyses could be partly confounded by invariant T cells such as MAIT and iNKT, though diverse VJ usage argued against such confounding for most clonotypes. A weaker excess of twin sharing was found in beta out-of-frame sequences because the signal-to-noise ratio was lowered by fewer shared sequences. Fewer insertions were carried by abundant cord blood beta clonotypes; a weaker similar trend was observed in young adult naive repertoires, while no such trend was observed in memory repertoires. In monozygotic twins, out-of-frame TCR alpha sharing was systematically underestimated by recombination models, although the models agreed with sharing between unrelated individuals.

Trimming leaves V shorter by 2 bases and J shorter by 8 bases, with the junction holding 9 bases beyond the gene matches. The CDR3 goes from the cysteine to the phenylalanine over 15 residues. The sequence is cut down to CDR3 DNA, 45 bases in frame from base 1. As encoded in the germline V gene, CDR1 is SGDLS while CDR2 is YYNGEE. All donors were healthy Caucasians. Three pairs of female monozygotic twins, all aged roughly 18 to 29 years, were included in the twin cohort. The RNA used for TCR libraries was isolated from peripheral blood mononuclear cells. The library was obtained by 5' RACE. Instrument used: Illumina HiSeq 2000. Template switching introduced a universal primer binding site; the final cDNA contained a unique molecular identifier, enabling accurate counting of TCR cDNA molecules. Specific primers in the conserved constant-segment region were used to synthesize first-strand cDNA for the TCR alpha and beta chains. Each cDNA library was double barcoded, with a SMART-Mk sample barcode plus Illumina barcodes, to control for contamination. Two successive PCR steps introduced TruSeq adapter sequences along with Illumina sample barcodes. The Illumina HiSeq platform was used with custom primers to sequence TCR alpha and beta cDNA libraries. The authors' pipeline ran thus. Raw reads were processed with MiGEC to extract unique molecular identifiers, and MiXCR was used to determine CDR3 positions. Recombination models were inferred per individual with the repgenHMM and IGoR tools using an EM algorithm. Shared clonotypes were analyzed with the tcR package in R, and sharing was normalized by the product of cloneset sizes. To study raw recombination free of thymic and clonal selection effects, out-of-frame nonproductive sequences were analyzed. TCRdb reworked the public reads: Q25 trimming with fastp, MiXCR clone assembly, productive beta chains retained. Each record represents a unique CDR3 protein, reported with the most common genes and DNA among its rows. TCRdb's processing, not the authors', yielded these V and J calls. In this sample the table shows 700,000 or so distinct CDR3 sequences, around 20% of which occur a single time. Of the sample, approximately 4.3% falls within the top ten clones.

This clonotype was picked up a small number of times. There is no known antigen for this receptor. The record has no base qualities; no much larger clone is one base away. This sample also appeared in a second study, on T cells expressing NK-cell markers. The second paper further reports: TCR beta-chain repertoires were profiled in sorted CD3+CD56+NKG2C+, CD3+CD56+NKG2C- and CD3+CD56-NKG2C+ T-cell subsets from fewer than 10 donors. Seven of the eight sequenced donors were HCMV-seropositive and one was HCMV-seronegative. To restrict sorting to alphabetaTCR-expressing T cells, an anti-gammadeltaTCR antibody was added in several experiments. For 5 or 6 donors, the dominant CD3+CD56+NKG2C+ clonotypes were among the top 10 CD8+ clonotypes and accounted for 1.0-7.0% of CD8+ T cells. Those dominant clonotypes were again the most abundant among CD3+CD56-NKG2C+ cells in several donors, at about 28.3-65%. Whether the expanded NKG2C-expressing T cell clones were specific for HCMV antigens was left unclear. The eight sequenced donors were randomly selected healthy volunteers, three men and five women. HCMV-specific IgG was detected in serum with a commercial ELISA kit to determine HCMV serostatus. For roughly 6 donors, bulk peripheral blood T-cell repertoires were also sequenced from unsorted PBMC. MIGEC was used to demultiplex reads and group the reads by UMI, and MiTCR was used to assemble and quantify clonotypes. Only TCR cDNA sequences supported by at least two reads were kept to exclude erroneous sequences. Downstream repertoire analysis used the tcR package, and clonotypes were matched across fractions by CDR3 nucleotide sequence plus V segment. Antigen specificity was annotated against VDJdb with VDJmatch, allowing one amino acid substitution in CDR3.

The sample was PBMCs. The receptor was isolated from a woman between 18 and 30 years old in good health. The rearrangement combines TRBV9 with TRBJ2-3, and 9 junction bases match TRBD2. The bases are TGTGCCAGCAGCGTGGTAGCGGGAGTAAGTGGTACGCAGTATTTT. Protein translation: CASSVVAGVSGTQYF.